This entry concerns a single TCR beta chain. Its antigen has not been determined. Base quality data are lacking; no much larger clone is found one base away. The germline V gene specifies ENHRY as CDR1 and SYGVKD as CDR2. The germline V and J ends show losses of 7 bases and 8 bases respectively, and no gene match explains 7 bases of the junction. Measured from the cysteine to the phenylalanine, the CDR3 is 13 residues long. Solely the CDR3 DNA is kept, with 39 bases framed from the first base. This sample's time point label indicates: baseline before first vaccination. Vaccinee samples came from UK trials COV001 and COV002, including a single-blind randomized controlled phase 2/3 trial of AZD1222 (ChAdOx1 nCoV-19) in healthy adults. For TCRbeta chain sequencing, PBMC samples were collected from trial participants at day 0 and at day 28 after the second dose. The CDR3 regions of human TCRbeta chains were subjected to immunosequencing. Per the original workflow: TCRs in the repertoires were matched against a reference library of SARS-CoV-2-specific TCRs that had been generated with the MIRA antigen-specificity platform. Breadth was defined as the fraction of unique TCRs that were SARS-CoV-2-associated. Depth was defined as the fraction of total T cells that were SARS-CoV-2-associated. Using the MIRA data, every spike-specific TCR was mapped to the spike region that the TCR reacted to and assigned to either a CD4 or a CD8 class. Log10-transformed breadth and depth values were compared by one-way ANOVA with Sidak's multiple comparisons tests. TCRdb took this table from immuneACCESS and kept in-frame rearrangements with V and J called. Such tables lack part of the clones; where checked against another copy, unresolved V genes explain under half of the gap, and the rest is unexplained. That table gives V, J and clone size, and the DNA gave D and trimming. The sample contains about 130,000 clones, about 93% of them found a single time. Around 7% of the sample comes from the top ten.

This sample is drawn from a study of T cell responses to AZD1222 COVID-19 vaccine listed by TCRdb under 2021. With regard to the full study: AZD1222 recipients whose second dose came at about 4 weeks and those whose second dose came at about 12 weeks were combined into one group, since spike-specific TCR depth and breadth did not differ between the two schedules. TCR sequencing was performed for 233 trial participants, of whom some 200 were given two doses of AZD1222 and some 26 were given two doses of MenACWY control vaccine. Trial participants were enrolled by age into 18-55, 56-69 and 70-plus year subgroups, with about 150, 28 and 57 TCR-sequenced participants respectively. The full study reports these points: Participants were mostly white British and included more females than males, and it was suggested by the authors that clonal diversity may have been underestimated. Because no day 14 peak-response samples were available, repertoires were characterized only after the peak T cell response. After two AZD1222 doses, both the breadth and the depth of spike-specific TCRs were significantly higher than at day 0 and than in MenACWY recipients. The vaccine-associated CD4 TCRs covered the entire spike protein, and the dominant responses fell in regions 160-218 and 743-854. Conclusions about previously exposed vaccinees are limited, since just five or six AZD1222 recipients were seropositive for SARS-CoV-2 at baseline. In the small 56-69-year group, the increase in depth fell short of significance, most likely because of low power. Nearly half of unique spike-specific TCRs reportedly recognized epitopes outside regions mutated in the B.1.351 and B.1.1.7 variants.

The sequence was collected from an adult in good health. This receptor chain uses TRBV10-3 and TRBJ2-1; 8 bases in the middle match TRBD2. The sequencing used peripheral blood, collected on day 0 of AZD1222 vaccination. The CDR3 sequence is CAITPGLGYEQFF. The sequenced DNA is TGTGCCATCACTCCGGGACTAGGGTATGAGCAGTTCTTC.